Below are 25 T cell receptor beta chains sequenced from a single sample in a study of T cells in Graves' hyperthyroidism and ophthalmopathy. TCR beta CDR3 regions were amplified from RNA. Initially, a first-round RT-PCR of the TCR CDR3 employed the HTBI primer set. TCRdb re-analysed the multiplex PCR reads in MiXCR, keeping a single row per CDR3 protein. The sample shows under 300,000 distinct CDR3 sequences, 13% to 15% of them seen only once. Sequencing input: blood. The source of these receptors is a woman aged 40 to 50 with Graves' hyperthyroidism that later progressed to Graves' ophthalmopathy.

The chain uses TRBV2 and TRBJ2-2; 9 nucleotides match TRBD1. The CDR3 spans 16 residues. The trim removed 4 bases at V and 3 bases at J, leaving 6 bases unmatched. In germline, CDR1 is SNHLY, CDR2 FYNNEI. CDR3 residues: CASSGEGTGHTGELFF. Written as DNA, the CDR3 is TGTGCCAGCAGTGGAGAAGGGACAGGGCACACCGGGGAGCTGTTTTTT. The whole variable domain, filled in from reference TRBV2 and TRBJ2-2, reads EPEVTQTPSHQVTQMGQEVILRCVPISNHLYFYWYRQILGQKVEFLVSFYNNEISEKSEIFDDQFSVERPDGSNFTLKIRSTKLEDSAMYFCASSGEGTGHTGELFFGEGSRLTVL.

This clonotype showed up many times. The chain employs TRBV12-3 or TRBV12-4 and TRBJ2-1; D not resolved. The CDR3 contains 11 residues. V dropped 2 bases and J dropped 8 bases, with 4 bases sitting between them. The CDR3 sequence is CASSLIDEQFF. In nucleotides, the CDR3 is TGTGCCAGCAGTTTAATTGATGAGCAGTTCTTC.

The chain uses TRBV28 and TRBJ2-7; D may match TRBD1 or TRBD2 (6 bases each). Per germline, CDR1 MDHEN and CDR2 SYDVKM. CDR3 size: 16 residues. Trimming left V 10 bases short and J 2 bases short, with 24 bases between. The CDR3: CATFSGATSGPYEQYV. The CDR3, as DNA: TGTGCCACCTTCTCGGGGGCGACGAGCGGACCCTACGAGCAGTACGTC.

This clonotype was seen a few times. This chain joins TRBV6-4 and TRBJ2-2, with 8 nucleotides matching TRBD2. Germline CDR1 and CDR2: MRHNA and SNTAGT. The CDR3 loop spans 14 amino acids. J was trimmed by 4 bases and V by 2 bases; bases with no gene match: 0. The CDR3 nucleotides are TGTGCCAGCAGTGACGGGACTAGCACCGGGGAGCTGTTTTTT. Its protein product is CASSDGTSTGELFF.

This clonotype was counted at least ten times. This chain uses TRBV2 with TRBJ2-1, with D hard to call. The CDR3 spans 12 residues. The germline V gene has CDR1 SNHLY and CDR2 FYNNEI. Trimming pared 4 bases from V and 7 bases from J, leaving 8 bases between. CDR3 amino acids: CASSVWVNEQFF. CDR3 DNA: TGTGCCAGCAGTGTTTGGGTAAATGAGCAGTTCTTC.

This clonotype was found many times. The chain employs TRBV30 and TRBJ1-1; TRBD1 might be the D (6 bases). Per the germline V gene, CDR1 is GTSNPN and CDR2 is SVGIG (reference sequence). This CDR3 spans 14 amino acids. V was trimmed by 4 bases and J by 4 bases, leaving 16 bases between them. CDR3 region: CAWTAWGPVTEAFF. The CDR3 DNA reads TGTGCCTGGACGGCTTGGGGGCCTGTCACTGAAGCTTTCTTT.

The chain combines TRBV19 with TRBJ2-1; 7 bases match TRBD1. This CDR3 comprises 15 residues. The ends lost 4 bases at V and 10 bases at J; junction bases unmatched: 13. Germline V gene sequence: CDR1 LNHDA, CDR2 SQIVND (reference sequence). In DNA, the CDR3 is TGTGCCAGTAGTAAGGGGGCAGATTATAGTTTCGAGCAGTTCTTC. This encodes CASSKGADYSFEQFF.

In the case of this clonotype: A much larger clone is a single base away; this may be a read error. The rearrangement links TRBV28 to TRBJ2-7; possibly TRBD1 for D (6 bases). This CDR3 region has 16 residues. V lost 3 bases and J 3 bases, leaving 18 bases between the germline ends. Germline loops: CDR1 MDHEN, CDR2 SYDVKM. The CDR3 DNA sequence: TGTGCCAGCAGTTTTACAGGGTTCTCGGCCTTCTACGAGCAGTACTTC. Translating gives CASSFTGFSAFYEQYF.

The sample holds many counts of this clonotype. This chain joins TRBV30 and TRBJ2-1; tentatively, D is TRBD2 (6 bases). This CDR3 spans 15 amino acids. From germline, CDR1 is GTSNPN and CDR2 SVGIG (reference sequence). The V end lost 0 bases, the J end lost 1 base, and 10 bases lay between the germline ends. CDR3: CAWSVSLASYNEQFF. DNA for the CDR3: TGTGCCTGGAGTGTTTCACTAGCTTCCTACAATGAGCAGTTCTTC.

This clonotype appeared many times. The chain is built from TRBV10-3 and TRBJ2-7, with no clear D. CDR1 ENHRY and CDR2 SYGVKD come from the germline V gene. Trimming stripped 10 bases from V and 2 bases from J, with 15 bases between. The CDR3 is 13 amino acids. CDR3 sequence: CATSEGQPYEQYF. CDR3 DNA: TGTGCCACCAGCGAAGGGCAGCCCTACGAGCAGTACTTC.

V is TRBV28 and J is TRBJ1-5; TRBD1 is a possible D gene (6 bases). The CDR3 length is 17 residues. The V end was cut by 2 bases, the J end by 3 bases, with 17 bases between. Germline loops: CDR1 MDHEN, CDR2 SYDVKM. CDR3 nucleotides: TGTGCCAGCAGTTTAGGGCCGGAACAGGGACTCAATCAGCCCCAGCATTTT. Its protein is CASSLGPEQGLNQPQHF.

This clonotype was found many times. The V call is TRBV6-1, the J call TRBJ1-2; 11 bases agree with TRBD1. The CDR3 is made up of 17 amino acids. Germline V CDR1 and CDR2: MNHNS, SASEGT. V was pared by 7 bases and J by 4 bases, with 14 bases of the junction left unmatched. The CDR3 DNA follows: TGTGCCAGCACTACCGGGACAGGGGGATTCGGGCGCTATGGCTACACCTTC. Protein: CASTTGTGGFGRYGYTF.

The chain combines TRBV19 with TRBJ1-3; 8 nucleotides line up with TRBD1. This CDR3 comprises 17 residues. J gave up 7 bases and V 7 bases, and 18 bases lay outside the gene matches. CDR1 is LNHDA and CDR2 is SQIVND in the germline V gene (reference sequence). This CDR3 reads CASTPGQAVYAGNTIYF. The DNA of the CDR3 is TGTGCCAGTACTCCGGGACAGGCCGTCTACGCGGGGAACACCATATATTTT.

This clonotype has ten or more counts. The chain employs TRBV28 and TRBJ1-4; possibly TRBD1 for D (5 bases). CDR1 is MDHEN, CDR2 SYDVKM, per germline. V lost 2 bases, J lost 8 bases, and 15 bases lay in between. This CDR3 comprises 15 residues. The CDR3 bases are TGTGCCAGCAGTTTAGGGTGGGTCAGGGACGAAAAACTGTTTTTT. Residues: CASSLGWVRDEKLFF. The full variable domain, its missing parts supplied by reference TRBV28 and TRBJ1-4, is DVKVTQSSRYLVKRTGEKVFLECVQDMDHENMFWYRQDPGLGLRLIYFSYDVKMKEKGDIPEGYSVSREKKERFSLILESASTNQTSMYLCASSLGWVRDEKLFFGSGTQLSVL.

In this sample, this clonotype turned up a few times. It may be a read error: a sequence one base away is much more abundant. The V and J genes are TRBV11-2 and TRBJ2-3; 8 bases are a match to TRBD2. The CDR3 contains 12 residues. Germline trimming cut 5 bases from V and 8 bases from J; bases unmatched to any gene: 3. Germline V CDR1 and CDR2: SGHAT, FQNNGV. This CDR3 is CASSPGGGTQYF. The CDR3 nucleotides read TGTGCCAGCAGCCCCGGGGGGGGTACGCAGTATTTT.

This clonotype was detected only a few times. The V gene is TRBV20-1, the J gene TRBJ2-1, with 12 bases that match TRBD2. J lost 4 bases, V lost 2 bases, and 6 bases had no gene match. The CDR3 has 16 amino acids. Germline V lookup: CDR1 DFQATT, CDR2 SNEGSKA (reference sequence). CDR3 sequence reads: CSARPDGLAGYNEQFF. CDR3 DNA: TGCAGTGCTAGACCAGACGGACTAGCGGGGTACAATGAGCAGTTCTTC.

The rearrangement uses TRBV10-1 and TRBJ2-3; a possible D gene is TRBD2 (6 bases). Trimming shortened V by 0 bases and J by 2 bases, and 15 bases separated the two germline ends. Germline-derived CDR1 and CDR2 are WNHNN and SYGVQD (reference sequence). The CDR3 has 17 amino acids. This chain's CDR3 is CASSESGPTSTTDTQYF. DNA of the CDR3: TGCGCCAGCAGTGAGTCGGGTCCAACTAGCACCACAGATACGCAGTATTTT.

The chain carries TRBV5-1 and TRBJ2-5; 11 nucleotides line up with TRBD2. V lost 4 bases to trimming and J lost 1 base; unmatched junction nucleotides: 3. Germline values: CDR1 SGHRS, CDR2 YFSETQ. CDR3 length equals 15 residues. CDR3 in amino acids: CASSLSGRGQETQYF. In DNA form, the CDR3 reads TGCGCCAGCAGCCTTAGCGGGAGGGGCCAAGAGACCCAGTACTTC.

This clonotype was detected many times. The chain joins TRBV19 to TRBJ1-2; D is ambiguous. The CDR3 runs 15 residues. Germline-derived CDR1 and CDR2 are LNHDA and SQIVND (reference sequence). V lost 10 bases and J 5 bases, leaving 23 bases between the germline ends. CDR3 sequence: CATATFPGSPYGYTF. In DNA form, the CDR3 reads TGTGCCACCGCGACTTTCCCGGGCTCACCTTATGGCTACACCTTC. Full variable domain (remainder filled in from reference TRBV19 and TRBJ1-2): DGGITQSPKYLFRKEGQNVTLSCEQNLNHDAMYWYRQDPGQGLRLIYYSQIVNDFQKGDIAEGYSVSREKKESFPLTVTSAQKNPTAFYLCATATFPGSPYGYTFGSGTRLTVV.

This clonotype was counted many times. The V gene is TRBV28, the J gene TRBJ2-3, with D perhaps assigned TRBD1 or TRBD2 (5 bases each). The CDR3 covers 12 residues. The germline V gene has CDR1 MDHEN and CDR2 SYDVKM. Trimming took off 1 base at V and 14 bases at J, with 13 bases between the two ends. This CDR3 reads CASSLLKGSLYF. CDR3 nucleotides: TGTGCCAGCAGTTTATTAAAGGGGAGTCTGTATTTT. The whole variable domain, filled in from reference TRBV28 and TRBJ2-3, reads DVKVTQSSRYLVKRTGEKVFLECVQDMDHENMFWYRQDPGLGLRLIYFSYDVKMKEKGDIPEGYSVSREKKERFSLILESASTNQTSMYLCASSLLKGSLYFGPGTRLTVL.

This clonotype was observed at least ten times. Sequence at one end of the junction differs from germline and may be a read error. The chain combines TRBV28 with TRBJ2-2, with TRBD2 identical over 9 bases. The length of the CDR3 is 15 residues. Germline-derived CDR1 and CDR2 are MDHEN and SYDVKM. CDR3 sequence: CASSLPTSGTGELLF. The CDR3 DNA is TGTGCCAGCAGTCTCCCGACTAGCGGAACCGGGGAGCTGCTTTTT.

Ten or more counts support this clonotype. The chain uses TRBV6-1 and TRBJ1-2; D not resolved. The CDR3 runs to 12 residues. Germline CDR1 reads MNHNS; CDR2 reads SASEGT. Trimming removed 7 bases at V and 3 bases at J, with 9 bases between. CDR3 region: CASMTFDYGYTF. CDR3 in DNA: TGTGCCAGCATGACGTTTGACTATGGCTACACCTTC.

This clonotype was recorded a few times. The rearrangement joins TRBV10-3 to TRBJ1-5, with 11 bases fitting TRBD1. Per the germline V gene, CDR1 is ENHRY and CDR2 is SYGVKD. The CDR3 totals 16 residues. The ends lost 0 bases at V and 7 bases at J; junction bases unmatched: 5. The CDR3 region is CAISESLGTGGQPQHF. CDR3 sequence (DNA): TGTGCCATCAGTGAGTCGTTAGGGACAGGGGGGCAGCCCCAGCATTTT.

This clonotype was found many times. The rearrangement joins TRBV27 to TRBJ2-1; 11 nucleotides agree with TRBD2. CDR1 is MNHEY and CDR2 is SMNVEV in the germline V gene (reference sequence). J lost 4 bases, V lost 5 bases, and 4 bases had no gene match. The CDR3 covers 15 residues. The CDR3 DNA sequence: TGTGCCAGCAGTACCGGGACTAGCGGATACAATGAGCAGTTCTTC. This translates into CASSTGTSGYNEQFF.

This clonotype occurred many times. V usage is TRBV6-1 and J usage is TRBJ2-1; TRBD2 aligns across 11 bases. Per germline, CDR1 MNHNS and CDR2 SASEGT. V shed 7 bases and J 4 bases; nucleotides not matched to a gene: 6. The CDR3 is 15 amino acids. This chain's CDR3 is CASTTGTSGYNEQFF. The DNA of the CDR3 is TGTGCCAGCACTACCGGGACTAGCGGTTACAATGAGCAGTTCTTC.